This is a list of T cell receptor beta chains from one sample in a study of cytotoxic CD8 clonotypes in ibrutinib-treated CLL. Measured with immunoSEQ multiplex PCR; TCRdb has only the in-frame clones, and not every one. The top ten clones hold over 15% of a sample with about 35,000 clones, 71% of them seen once. Sequences were derived from PBMCs, sampled at disease progression, from a patient treated with ibrutinib. Receptors originate from a human donor with chronic lymphocytic leukemia. Each CDR3 is given with its conserved first and last residue. Fields, in order: V gene, clone size, J gene, D gene, CDR3 DNA, CDR3 protein. The D gene is left open where the match is weak. Not every row has a clone size; where given, it reads once, few, many or a size class.

TRBV4-1	-	TRBJ1-6	TRBD1	TGCGCCAGCAGCCAAGAGATGGACAGGGCTCTCCACTTT	CASSQEMDRALHF
TRBV2	-	TRBJ1-5	-	TGTGCCAGCCGTGGGGAGTACGTAGACAATCAGCCCCAGCATTTT	CASRGEYVDNQPQHF
TRBV28	-	TRBJ2-7	TRBD1	TGTGCCAGCAGCACGATCGGACGGTCGGGGACAGCCGTTTCCTACGAGCAGTACTTC	CASSTIGRSGTAVSYEQYF
TRBV19	few	TRBJ2-7	TRBD2	TGTGCCAGTAGTGCTCGACTAGCGGGGGGCTCCTACGAGCAGTACTTC	CASSARLAGGSYEQYF
TRBV6-1	few	TRBJ1-1	-	TGTGCCAGCAGGAGAACAGGGTTTTCGGACACTGAAGCTTTCTTT	CASRRTGFSDTEAFF
TRBV14	many	TRBJ1-3	-	TGTGCCAGCAGCCACAGGGGTTCCTCTGGAAACACCATATATTTT	CASSHRGSSGNTIYF
TRBV18	-	TRBJ1-2	-	TGTGCCAGCTCACCCCCGATGGGGGCGGTAAACTATGGCTACACCTTC	CASSPPMGAVNYGYTF
TRBV5-4	-	TRBJ2-1	TRBD2	TGTGCCAGCAGCGGGATAGCGGGGAACAATGAGCAGTTCTTC	CASSGIAGNNEQFF
TRBV7-9	-	TRBJ1-4	TRBD1	TGTGCCAGCAGCTCCTCGACAGGGAGAAATGAAAAACTGTTTTTT	CASSSSTGRNEKLFF
TRBV14	medium-sized	TRBJ1-1	TRBD1	TGTGCCAGCAGCCAAGTGGGACAGGGCGAAGCTTTCTTT	CASSQVGQGEAFF
TRBV7-6	-	TRBJ2-3	-	TGTGCCAGCAGCTTATTAGGTGGGGGGGCTTCTGAGGGCACAGATACGCAGTATTTT	CASSLLGGGASEGTDTQYF
TRBV11-1	-	TRBJ2-2	-	TGTGCCAGCACCCCGCGGACTCGGGCAAACACCGGGGAGCTGTTTTTT	CASTPRTRANTGELFF
TRBV27	-	TRBJ1-6	-	TGTGCCAGCAAACCAGCGGATAACTTATATAATTCACCCCTCCACTTT	CASKPADNLYNSPLHF
TRBV25-1	-	TRBJ2-6	-	TGTGCCAGCAGTCGAAATCCTGGGGCCAACGTCCTGACTTTC	CASSRNPGANVLTF
TRBV6-5	-	TRBJ2-7	-	TGTGCCAGCATATCCCGCGGCTACGAGCAGTACTTC	CASISRGYEQYF
TRBV2	-	TRBJ2-5	-	TGTGCCAGCAGGGGGAGGACTGGCACGGAGACCCAGTACTTC	CASRGRTGTETQYF
TRBV20-1	-	TRBJ2-7	-	TGCAGCGCCCTTCGGTACGAGCAGTACTTC	CSALRYEQYF
TRBV19	-	TRBJ2-1	-	TGTGCCAGTAGCCGAGGAGGGGAGTACTACAATGAGCAGTTCTTC	CASSRGGEYYNEQFF
TRBV12-5	-	TRBJ2-2	-	TGTGCTAGTGGTTTGGGCGGGGGCTGGACCGGGGAGCTGTTTTTT	CASGLGGGWTGELFF
TRBV27	-	TRBJ2-3	-	TGTGCCAGCAGTTGGTGGGAAGGGACAGATACGCAGTATTTT	CASSWWEGTDTQYF
TRBV5-5	few	TRBJ2-7	TRBD1	TGTGCCAGCACCCGGGACAGGGGCTTAGAGCAGTACTTC	CASTRDRGLEQYF
TRBV7-8	-	TRBJ2-5	-	TGTGCCAGCAGCTTAATGGTGCAAGAGACCCAGTACTTC	CASSLMVQETQYF
TRBV19	few	TRBJ2-5	-	TGTGCCAGTAGTATTGAGGGCGTGACGGAGACCCAGTACTTC	CASSIEGVTETQYF
TRBV15	-	TRBJ1-4	-	TGTGCCACCAGCAGAGGAACATCTGGGGGTGAAAAACTGTTTTTT	CATSRGTSGGEKLFF
TRBV4-1	few	TRBJ2-3	-	TGCGCCAGCAGCCAGGACGGAGTTGGACCACAGAGTACGCAGTATTTT	CASSQDGVGPQSTQYF
TRBV7-9	-	TRBJ1-1	-	TGTGCCAGCAGCTTAGGCGGCGGGGTATCCACTGAAGCTTTCTTT	CASSLGGGVSTEAFF
TRBV27	medium-sized	TRBJ1-6	-	TGTGCCAGCACCCCCGCCGACGGCAGGCCCCTCCACTTT	CASTPADGRPLHF
TRBV2	-	TRBJ1-2	TRBD1	TGTGCCAGCAGTTCTATGGGACAGGTCTATGGCTACACCTTC	CASSSMGQVYGYTF
TRBV9	-	TRBJ2-1	TRBD1	TGTGCCAGCAGCGTAGAAGCCCCCGACAGGGGGCATGAGCAGTTCTTC	CASSVEAPDRGHEQFF
TRBV5-5	-	TRBJ2-7	-	TGTGCCAGCAGCTTGGCCCCGCAAAGCTCCTACGAGCAGTACTTC	CASSLAPQSSYEQYF
TRBV10-2	-	TRBJ2-1	TRBD2	TGCGCCAGCGTCGATGGACTAGCGGGGGGGATTGAGCAGTTCTTC	CASVDGLAGGIEQFF
TRBV15	-	TRBJ2-7	-	TGTGCCACCAGCAGAGATCGTGGGGCAGGCATCCAATACGAGCAGTACTTC	CATSRDRGAGIQYEQYF
TRBV11-2	-	TRBJ1-2	-	TGTGCCAGCAGCTATTGGGGGGGGCCCAACTATGGCTACACCTTC	CASSYWGGPNYGYTF
TRBV10-3	-	TRBJ1-6	-	TGTGCCATCAGTGAGAGTGAGGATTCACCCCTCCACTTT	CAISESEDSPLHF
TRBV2	-	TRBJ2-1	TRBD2	TGTGCCAGCAGTGAATATAGTAGGGGACTAGGCTACAATGAGCAGTTCTTC	CASSEYSRGLGYNEQFF
TRBV5-4	-	TRBJ2-3	TRBD1	TGTGCCAGCAGTCAGACAGGGGGGCCAGATACGCAGTATTTT	CASSQTGGPDTQYF
TRBV19	-	TRBJ2-5	-	TGTGCCAGTAGTCTTGCGGGGGCCCGGGAGACCCAGTACTTC	CASSLAGARETQYF
TRBV15	-	TRBJ1-2	-	TGTGCCACCAGCAGAGATTACGAATACAACTATGGCTACACCTTC	CATSRDYEYNYGYTF
TRBV19	-	TRBJ1-4	-	TGTGCCAGTAGTGAGAATTCCTGGGTAGGTGATGAAAAACTGTTTTTT	CASSENSWVGDEKLFF
TRBV6-6	-	TRBJ2-7	-	TGTGCCAGCAGTTACTCCACCTACGAGCAGTACTTC	CASSYSTYEQYF
TRBV9	few	TRBJ2-2	-	TGTGCCAGCAGCCCCCCTGGGGTAGCAGCCACCGGGGAGCTGTTTTTT	CASSPPGVAATGELFF
TRBV7-9	-	TRBJ1-4	-	TGTGCCGTCGGCCCGGGGCCCCAGGGGACTAATGAAAAACTGTTTTTT	CAVGPGPQGTNEKLFF
TRBV4-1	-	TRBJ1-2	-	TGCGCCAGCAGCCAGTTGGGCGGCTACACCTTC	CASSQLGGYTF
TRBV7-9	-	TRBJ1-2	-	TGTGCCAGCAGCCCCACCACAGGGATCTATAACTACACCTTC	CASSPTTGIYNYTF
TRBV5-1	-	TRBJ2-2	-	TGCGCCAGCAGCTTGGCTCGACTAACGACCGGGGAGCTGTTTTTT	CASSLARLTTGELFF
TRBV5-5	-	TRBJ2-6	TRBD2	TGTGCCAGCAGCGTGACTAGCGGGGGAGGTGGGGCCAACGTCCTGACTTTC	CASSVTSGGGGANVLTF
TRBV7-9	-	TRBJ2-2	-	TGTACCAGCAGCTTAGGGAAGACCACCGGGGAGCTGTTTTTT	CTSSLGKTTGELFF
TRBV25-1	few	TRBJ1-2	-	TGTGCCAGCAGTGACATACAGGGAGGCCGAATCTATGGCTACACCTTC	CASSDIQGGRIYGYTF
TRBV5-4	-	TRBJ1-4	-	TGTGCCAGCAGCTTGGACGGGTTCTCCGCGAAACTGTTTTTT	CASSLDGFSAKLFF
TRBV9	-	TRBJ2-6	-	TGTGCCAGCAGCGTAGCACAGGGACGTGGGGCCAACGTCCTGACTTTC	CASSVAQGRGANVLTF
TRBV10-3	-	TRBJ2-4	-	TGTGCCATCAGTGAGTCTGTGGGCGCCAAAAACATTCAGTACTTC	CAISESVGAKNIQYF
TRBV5-1	few	TRBJ2-7	-	TGCGCCAGCAGCCTATCAAACGGTCGGGACGGGAATTCCTACGAGCAGTACTTC	CASSLSNGRDGNSYEQYF
TRBV7-9	few	TRBJ2-1	-	TGTGCCAGCACCCCGCAGGGGACAAATGAGCAGTTCTTC	CASTPQGTNEQFF
TRBV5-1	-	TRBJ1-2	-	TGCGCCAGCAGCTGGGGACAATTGAGGGATGGCTACACCTTC	CASSWGQLRDGYTF
TRBV2	-	TRBJ1-5	-	TGTGCCAGTGCGGCCCACCAAAGCAATCAGCCCCAGCATTTT	CASAAHQSNQPQHF
TRBV19	-	TRBJ2-2	-	TGTGCCAGTAGTACCCGCCCGGATTCGAACACCGGGGAGCTGTTTTTT	CASSTRPDSNTGELFF
TRBV5-6	-	TRBJ2-1	TRBD2	TGTGCCAGCAGCTTGCCCCTGGGACTAGCGGGGAACAATGAGCAGTTCTTC	CASSLPLGLAGNNEQFF